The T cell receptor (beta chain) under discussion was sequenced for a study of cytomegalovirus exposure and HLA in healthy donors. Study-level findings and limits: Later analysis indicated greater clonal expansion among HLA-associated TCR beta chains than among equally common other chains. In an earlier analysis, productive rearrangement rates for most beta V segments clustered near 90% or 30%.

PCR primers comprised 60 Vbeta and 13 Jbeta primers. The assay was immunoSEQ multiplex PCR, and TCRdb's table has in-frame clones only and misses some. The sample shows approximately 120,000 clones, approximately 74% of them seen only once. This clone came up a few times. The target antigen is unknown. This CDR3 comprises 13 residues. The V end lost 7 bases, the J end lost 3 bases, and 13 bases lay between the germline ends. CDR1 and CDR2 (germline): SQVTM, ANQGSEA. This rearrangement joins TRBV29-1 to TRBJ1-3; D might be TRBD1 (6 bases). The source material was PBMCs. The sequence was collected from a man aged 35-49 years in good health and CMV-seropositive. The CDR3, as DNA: TGCAGCGGAGGTGACAGGCGTGGAAACACCATATATTTT. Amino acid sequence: CSGGDRRGNTIYF.